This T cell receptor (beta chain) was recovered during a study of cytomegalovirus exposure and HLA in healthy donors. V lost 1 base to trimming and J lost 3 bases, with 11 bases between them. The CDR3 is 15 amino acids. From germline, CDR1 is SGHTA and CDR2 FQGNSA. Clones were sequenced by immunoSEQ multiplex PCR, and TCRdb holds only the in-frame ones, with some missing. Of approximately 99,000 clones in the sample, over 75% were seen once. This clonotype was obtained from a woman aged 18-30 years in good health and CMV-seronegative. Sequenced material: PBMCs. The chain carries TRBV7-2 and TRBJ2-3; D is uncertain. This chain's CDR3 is CASSLVVGPTDTQYF. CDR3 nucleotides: TGTGCCAGCAGCTTAGTTGTGGGCCCTACAGATACGCAGTATTTT.